This T cell receptor beta chain was identified in a study of identical twins. TCRdb called the 5' RACE reads again in MiXCR, with one record for every CDR3 protein. The top ten hold around 5.1% of the sample, which has about 210,000 distinct CDR3 sequences, less than 10% seen once. Details on this clonotype: What it binds is not known.

Regarding the study as a whole: Instead of following the same donors, the conclusions were based on cross-sectional statistical analysis. Out-of-frame sharing of TCR alpha in monozygotic twins was underestimated by models.

This CDR3 has 15 amino acids. The V gene's germline CDR1 is LGHNA and CDR2 YSLEER. V trimming: 5 bases; J trimming: 5 bases; junction bases outside the gene matches: 6. Sequencing was performed on memory (CD45RO+) T cells sorted from blood. The TCR sequence derives from a woman between 18 and 30 years old in good health. V and J are TRBV4-3 and TRBJ1-3; 10 bases agree with TRBD1. Here the CDR3 reads CASSTRQGARNTIYF. The CDR3 nucleotides are TGCGCCAGCAGCACCCGACAGGGGGCGAGAAACACCATATATTTT.